Shown below are 4 T cell receptor beta chains from a single sample sequenced in a study of cytomegalovirus exposure and HLA in healthy donors. 60 Vbeta and 13 Jbeta primers were used in PCR. Sequencing used immunoSEQ multiplex PCR; TCRdb keeps in-frame clones, though not all of them. The sample yields 70,000 to 95,000 clones, 60% to 80% seen once. Sequences were obtained from PBMCs. Receptors originate from a man between 45 and 60 years old in good health and CMV-seronegative.

The chain couples TRBV6-4 to TRBJ2-3, with 10 nucleotides matching TRBD2. The CDR3 is 14 residues long. The germline V gene has CDR1 MRHNA and CDR2 SNTAGT. V shed 2 bases, J shed 4 bases, and the junction held 0 bases outside the gene matches. The CDR3 nucleotides are TGTGCCAGCAGTGACAGCGGGGGGGCAGATACGCAGTATTTT. Encoded protein: CASSDSGGADTQYF.

This clone appeared a few times. J is TRBJ2-3 and V is TRBV15, with D possibly TRBD2 on 5 matching bases. The CDR3 runs to 17 residues. V dropped 0 bases and J dropped 5 bases, with 18 bases sitting between them. Germline lookup yields CDR1 LNHNV and CDR2 YYDKDF (reference sequence). CDR3 region: CATSRDGIPGLGDTQYF. CDR3 sequence (DNA): TGTGCCACCAGCAGAGATGGGATTCCGGGGTTGGGAGATACGCAGTATTTT.

The CDR3 reads CASSPSVGNQPQHF. Here the CDR3 DNA reads TGTGCCAGCTCACCGAGCGTCGGAAATCAGCCCCAGCATTTT. This chain links TRBV18 with TRBJ1-5; the D is unclear. With 3 bases removed from V and 4 bases from J, the gap between germline ends came to 10 bases. The V gene's germline CDR1 is KGHSH and CDR2 LQKENI. This CDR3 is built from 14 residues.

The chain has TRBV2 and TRBJ1-4; no clear D. The CDR3 consists of 13 residues. Trimming pared 6 bases from V and 8 bases from J, leaving 13 bases between. Germline V gives CDR1 SNHLY, CDR2 FYNNEI. CDR3 nucleotides: TGTGCCAGCAGGGGCCAGTTGCACGAAAAACTGTTTTTT. Its protein is CASRGQLHEKLFF.